The source of this TCR beta chain is a study of OX40 agonist ivuxolimab in advanced cancers. Study information: Patients were dosed with the agonistic anti-OX40 (CD134) antibody ivuxolimab.

Data came from immunoSEQ multiplex PCR; TCRdb stores just in-frame clones and leaves some out. The sample has approximately 35,000 clones, less than 90% seen once. V was pared by 3 bases and J by 2 bases, with 10 bases between. Germline CDR1 reads MNHNS; CDR2 reads SASEGT. CDR3 length: 14 amino acids. General study findings and limits: Circulating CD4+ and CD8+ T cells showed clonal expansion by week 6 at 0.1 to 3.0 mg/kg.

This clone was recorded only once. Its antigen is undetermined. This sequence originates from an adult with an advanced solid tumor such as melanoma, head and neck, liver or kidney cancer. The chain carries TRBV6-1 and TRBJ1-2, with D hard to call. Sequencing was performed on CD4+ or CD8+ T cells sorted from blood, taken in a trial of the OX40 agonist ivuxolimab. This CDR3 is CASSDHYVNYGYTF. CDR3 bases: TGTGCCAGCAGTGATCACTACGTAAACTATGGCTACACCTTC.